Presented here are 4 T cell receptor beta chains from one specimen sequenced in a study of T cell responses to AZD1222 COVID-19 vaccine. The assay was immunoSEQ multiplex PCR, and TCRdb's table has in-frame clones only and misses some. The sample holds 160,000 or so clones; more than 75% are singletons and the top ten take about 4.3%. The sample in question was peripheral blood, obtained 28 days after the second AZD1222 dose. These receptors were obtained from an adult who received the AZD1222 COVID-19 vaccine.

This sequence joins TRBV12-3 or TRBV12-4 and TRBJ2-3; D is unclear. CDR3 length: 13 residues. V lost 2 bases to trimming and J lost 7 bases, with 10 bases between them. CDR3 DNA sequence: TGTGCCAGCAGTTTATTAAGCCCCCATACGCAGTATTTT. This translates into CASSLLSPHTQYF.

The rearrangement links TRBV12-5 to TRBJ1-1, with D possibly TRBD1 on 6 matching bases. V lost 2 bases and J lost 1, with 14 bases in between. CDR1 LGHNT and CDR2 FRNRAP come from the germline V gene. This CDR3 is built from 16 residues. CDR3: CASGLPRTDRNTEAFF. The CDR3 DNA is TGTGCTAGTGGTTTGCCTCGGACAGACCGGAACACTGAAGCTTTCTTT.

This clone was seen only once. The chain couples TRBV11-2 to TRBJ1-3; 12 nucleotides align to TRBD1. The CDR3 runs 18 residues. The V gene's germline CDR1 is SGHAT and CDR2 FQNNGV. With 5 bases clipped from V and 3 bases from J, the junction kept 11 bases outside the gene matches. CDR3 DNA sequence: TGTGCCAGCAGCCACCCTGGAGGGGACAGGGGGCTTGGAAACACCATATATTTT. Encoded protein: CASSHPGGDRGLGNTIYF.

This rearrangement joins TRBV11-2 to TRBJ1-5, with D hard to call. The germline CDR1 and CDR2 sequences are SGHAT and FQNNGV. Between the trimmed V and J ends, which lost 5 bases and 1 base, there was a span of 6 bases. The CDR3 totals 13 residues. This CDR3 is CASSVGSNQPQHF. For the CDR3, the DNA is TGTGCCAGCAGCGTTGGGAGCAATCAGCCCCAGCATTTT.